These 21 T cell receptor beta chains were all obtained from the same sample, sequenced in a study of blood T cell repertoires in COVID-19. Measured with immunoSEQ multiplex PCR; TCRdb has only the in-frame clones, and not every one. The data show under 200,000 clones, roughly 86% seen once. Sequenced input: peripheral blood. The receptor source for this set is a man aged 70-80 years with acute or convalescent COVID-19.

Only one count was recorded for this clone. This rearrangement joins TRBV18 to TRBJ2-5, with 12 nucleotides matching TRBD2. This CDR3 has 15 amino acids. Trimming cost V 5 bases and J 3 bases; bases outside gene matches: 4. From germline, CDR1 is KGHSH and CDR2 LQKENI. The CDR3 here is CASSERTSGEETQYF. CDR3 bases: TGTGCCAGCTCAGAGAGGACTAGCGGGGAAGAGACCCAGTACTTC.

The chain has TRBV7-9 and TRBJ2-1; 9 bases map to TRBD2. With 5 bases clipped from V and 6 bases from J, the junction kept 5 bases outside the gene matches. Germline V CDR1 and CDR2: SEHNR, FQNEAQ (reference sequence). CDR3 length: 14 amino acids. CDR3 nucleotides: TGTGCCAGCAGCCCGGGACTAGCCATCAATGAGCAGTTCTTC. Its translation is CASSPGLAINEQFF. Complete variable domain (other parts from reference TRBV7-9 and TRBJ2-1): DTGVSQNPRHKITKRGQNVTFRCDPISEHNRLYWYRQTLGQGPEFLTYFQNEAQLEKSRLLSDRFSAERPKGSFSTLEIQRTEQGDSAMYLCASSPGLAINEQFFGPGTRLTVL.

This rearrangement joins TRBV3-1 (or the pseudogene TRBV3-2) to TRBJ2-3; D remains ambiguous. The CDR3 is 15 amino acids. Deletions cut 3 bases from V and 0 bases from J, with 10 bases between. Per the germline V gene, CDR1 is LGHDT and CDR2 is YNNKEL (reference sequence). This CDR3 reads CASSQTHDSTDTQYF. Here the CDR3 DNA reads TGTGCCAGCAGCCAGACTCACGATAGCACAGATACGCAGTATTTT.

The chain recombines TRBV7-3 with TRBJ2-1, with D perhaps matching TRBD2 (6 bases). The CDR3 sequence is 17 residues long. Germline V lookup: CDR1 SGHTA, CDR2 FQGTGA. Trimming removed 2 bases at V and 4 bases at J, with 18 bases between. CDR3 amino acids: CASSLRAGRYSYNEQFF. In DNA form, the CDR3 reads TGTGCCAGCAGCTTACGGGCGGGGCGATACTCTTACAATGAGCAGTTCTTC.

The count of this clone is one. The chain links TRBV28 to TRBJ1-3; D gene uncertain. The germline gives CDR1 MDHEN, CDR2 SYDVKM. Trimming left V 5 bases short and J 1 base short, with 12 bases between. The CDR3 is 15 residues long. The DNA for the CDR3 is TGTGCCAGCAGTACCGGGATAGCTTCTGGAAACACCATATATTTT. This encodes CASSTGIASGNTIYF.

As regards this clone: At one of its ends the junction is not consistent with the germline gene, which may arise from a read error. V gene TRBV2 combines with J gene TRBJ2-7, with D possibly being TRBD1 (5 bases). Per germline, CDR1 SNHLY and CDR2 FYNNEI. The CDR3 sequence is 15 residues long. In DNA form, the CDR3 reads TGTGCCAGCAGGGAAGTTGACAGTTCCTCCTACGAGCAGTACTTC. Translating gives CASREVDSSSYEQYF.

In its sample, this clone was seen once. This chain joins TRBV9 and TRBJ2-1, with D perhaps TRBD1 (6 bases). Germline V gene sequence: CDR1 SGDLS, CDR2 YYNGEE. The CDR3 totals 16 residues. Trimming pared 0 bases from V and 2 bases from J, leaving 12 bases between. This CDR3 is CASSVAPSGAYNEQFF. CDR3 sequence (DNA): TGTGCCAGCAGCGTAGCCCCGTCAGGGGCCTACAATGAGCAGTTCTTC.

CDR3 residues: CSVALGAVDSPLHF. In DNA form, the CDR3 reads TGCAGCGTTGCTTTGGGGGCAGTTGATTCACCCCTCCACTTT. V usage is TRBV29-1 and J usage is TRBJ1-6; D perhaps matches TRBD1 (6 bases). The CDR3 spans 14 residues. V was clipped by 4 bases and J by 8 bases, with 15 bases between them. The germline gives CDR1 SQVTM, CDR2 ANQGSEA.

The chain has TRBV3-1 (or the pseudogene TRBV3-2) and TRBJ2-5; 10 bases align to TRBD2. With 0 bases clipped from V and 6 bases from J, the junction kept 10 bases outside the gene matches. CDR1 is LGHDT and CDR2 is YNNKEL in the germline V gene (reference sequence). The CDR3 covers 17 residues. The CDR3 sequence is CASSQEWLAGEGKTQYF. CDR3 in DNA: TGTGCCAGCAGCCAAGAGTGGCTAGCGGGAGAGGGAAAGACCCAGTACTTC.

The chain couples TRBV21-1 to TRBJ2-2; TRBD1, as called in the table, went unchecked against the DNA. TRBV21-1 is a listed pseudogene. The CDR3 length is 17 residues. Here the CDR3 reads CASSNPGHRSNTGELFF. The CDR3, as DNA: TGTGCCAGCAGCAACCCCGGACACCGATCGAACACCGGGGAGCTGTTTTTT.

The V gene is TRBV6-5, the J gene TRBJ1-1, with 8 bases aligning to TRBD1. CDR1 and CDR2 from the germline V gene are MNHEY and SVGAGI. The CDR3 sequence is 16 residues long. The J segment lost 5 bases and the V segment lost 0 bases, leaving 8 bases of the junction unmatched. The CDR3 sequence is CASSYSTGERWTEAFF. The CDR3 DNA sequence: TGTGCCAGCAGTTACTCGACAGGGGAGAGGTGGACTGAAGCTTTCTTT.

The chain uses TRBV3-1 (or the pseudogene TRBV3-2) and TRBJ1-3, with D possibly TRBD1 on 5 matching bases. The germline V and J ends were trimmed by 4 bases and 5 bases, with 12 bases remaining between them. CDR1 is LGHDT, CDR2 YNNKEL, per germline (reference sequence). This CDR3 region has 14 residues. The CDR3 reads CASSLPGLRNTIYF. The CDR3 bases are TGTGCCAGCAGCCTTCCGGGACTCCGAAACACCATATATTTT.

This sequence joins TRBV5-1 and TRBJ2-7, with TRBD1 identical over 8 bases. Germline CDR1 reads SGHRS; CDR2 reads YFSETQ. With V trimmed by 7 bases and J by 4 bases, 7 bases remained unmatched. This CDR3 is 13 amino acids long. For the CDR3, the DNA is TGCGCCAGCGGTAACAGGGGGGAATACGAGCAGTACTTC. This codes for CASGNRGEYEQYF.

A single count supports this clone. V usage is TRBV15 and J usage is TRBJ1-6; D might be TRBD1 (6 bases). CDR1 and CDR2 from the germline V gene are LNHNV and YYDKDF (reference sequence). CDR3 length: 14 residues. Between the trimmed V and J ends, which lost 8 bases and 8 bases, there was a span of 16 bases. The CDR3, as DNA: TGTGCCACCCTCGGGGGGCTTGCAGATTCACCCCTCCACTTT. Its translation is CATLGGLADSPLHF.

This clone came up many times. CDR3 sequence: CASSLAGGGETQYF. The CDR3, as DNA: TGTGCCAGCAGCTTAGCGGGTGGAGGAGAGACCCAGTACTTC. The genes are TRBV7-2 and TRBJ2-5; TRBD2 might be the D (5 bases). This CDR3 has 14 residues. Per the germline V gene, CDR1 is SGHTA and CDR2 is FQGNSA. V was cut by 0 bases and J by 4 bases, with 9 bases left in between.

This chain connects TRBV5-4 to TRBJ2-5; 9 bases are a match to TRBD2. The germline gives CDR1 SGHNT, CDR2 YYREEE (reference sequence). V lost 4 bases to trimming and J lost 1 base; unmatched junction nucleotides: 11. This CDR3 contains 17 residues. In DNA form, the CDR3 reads TGTGCCAGCAGCCCCGGTGGGATAGCGGGGGTCCAAGAGACCCAGTACTTC. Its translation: CASSPGGIAGVQETQYF.

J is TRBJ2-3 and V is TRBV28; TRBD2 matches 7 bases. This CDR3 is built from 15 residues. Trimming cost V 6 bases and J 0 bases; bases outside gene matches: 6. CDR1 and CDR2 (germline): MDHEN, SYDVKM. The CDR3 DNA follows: TGTGCCAGCAGGGGTCGGGGGGTTAGCACAGATACGCAGTATTTT. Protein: CASRGRGVSTDTQYF.

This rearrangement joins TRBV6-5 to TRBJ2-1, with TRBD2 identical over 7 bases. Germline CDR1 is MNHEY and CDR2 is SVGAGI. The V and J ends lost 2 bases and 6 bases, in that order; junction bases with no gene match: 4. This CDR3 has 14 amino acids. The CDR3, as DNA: TGTGCCAGCAGTTACCCCCCGGGGGGCAATGAGCAGTTCTTC. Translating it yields CASSYPPGGNEQFF.

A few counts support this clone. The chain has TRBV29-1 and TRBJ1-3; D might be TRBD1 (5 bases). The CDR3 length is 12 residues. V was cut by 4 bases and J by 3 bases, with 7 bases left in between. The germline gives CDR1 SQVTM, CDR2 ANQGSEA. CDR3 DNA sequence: TGCAGCGTTGGACAGAATGGAAACACCATATATTTT. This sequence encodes CSVGQNGNTIYF.

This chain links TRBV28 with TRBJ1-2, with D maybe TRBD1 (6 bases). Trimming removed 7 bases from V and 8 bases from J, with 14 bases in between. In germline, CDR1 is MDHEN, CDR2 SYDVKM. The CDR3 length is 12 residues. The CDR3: CASISWGRGYTF. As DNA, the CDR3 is TGTGCCAGCATCTCGTGGGGGCGAGGCTACACCTTC.

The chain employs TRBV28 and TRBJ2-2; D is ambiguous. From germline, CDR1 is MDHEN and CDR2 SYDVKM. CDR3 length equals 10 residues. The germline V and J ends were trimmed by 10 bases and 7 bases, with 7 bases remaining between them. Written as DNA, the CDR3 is TGTGCCACCTTAAACGGGGAGCTGTTTTTT. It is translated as CATLNGELFF.